This T cell receptor beta chain was captured by sequencing in a study of CD8 T cells in Susac syndrome. The study's findings and limits: The relatively small number of individuals in the TCR sequencing and HLA analysis was acknowledged by the study.

The RNA, about 0.5 to 1 ug, was put through reverse transcription using random hexamers. Amplification of TCR beta CDR3 across 54 Vbeta and 13 Jbeta was performed with immunoSEQ multiplex PCR. TCRdb re-derived calls from the immunoSEQ multiplex PCR reads in MiXCR, one entry per CDR3 protein. The data contain approximately 150,000 distinct CDR3 sequences, roughly 95% of them singletons. The multiple sclerosis controls were treatment-naive patients, and their relapsing-remitting disease was stable or active. Negative isolation was used for CD8+ and CD4+ T cells and FACS enrichment for TEMRA cells. Between the trimmed V and J ends, which lost 6 bases and 5 bases, there was a span of 13 bases. The CDR3 is made up of 12 amino acids. Germline loops: CDR1 SQVTM, CDR2 ANQGSEA. With regard to this clonotype: Its antigen is currently unknown.

The chain has TRBV29-1 and TRBJ1-1; a weak D match, TRBD1 (5 bases). The sequenced sample was CD4+ T cells from PBMCs. This clonotype was sampled from a human donor with multiple sclerosis. The CDR3 bases are TGCAGCGTCGGTGGGGGGGAAACTGAAGCTTTCTTT. It specifies CSVGGGETEAFF.